The rows below give T cell receptor beta chains drawn from one sample of a study of T cells in Graves' hyperthyroidism and ophthalmopathy. From the multiplex PCR reads, TCRdb called clonotypes with MiXCR, one entry per CDR3 protein. This sample has a few hundred thousand distinct CDR3 sequences; about a sixth occur once, and the top ten carry 15%. Sequencing input: blood. These receptors were obtained from a middle-aged woman with Graves' ophthalmopathy. The CDR3 runs from the conserved cysteine through the conserved F or W. D genes are given only for firm matches. A clone size is listed for some rows: how often the clone was seen (once, few, many), or a class if it is expanded.

d_call clone_size j_call v_call cdr3_nt cdr3_aa
TRBD1 NA TRBJ2-5 TRBV20-1 TGCAGTGCTAATTATCCCGGGACAGGGGGCGGACCGGAGACCCAGTACTTC CSANYPGTGGGPETQYF
TRBD2 many TRBJ2-7 TRBV6-2/TRBV6-3 TGTGCCAGCAGTTACGCGAGTAGCGGGAGCAAGTACGAGCAGTACTTC CASSYASSGSKYEQYF
NA many TRBJ2-2 TRBV19 TGTGCCAGTAGTATCCTTGCGGTAGAAGGGTCCGGGGAGCTGTTTTTT CASSILAVEGSGELFF
NA many TRBJ2-5 TRBV4-1 TGCGCCAGCAGCCAAATAGGACGGCGCCCTCAAGAGACCCAGTACTTC CASSQIGRRPQETQYF
NA many TRBJ2-7 TRBV5-6 TGTGCCAGCAGCTTAGGAGGGGGCGAGCAGTACTTC CASSLGGGEQYF
NA many TRBJ1-2 TRBV7-6 TGTGCCAGCAGCTTAGACGAGGGGTCCTATGGCTACACCTTC CASSLDEGSYGYTF
NA NA TRBJ1-5 TRBV6-2/TRBV6-3 TGTGCCAGCAGTCCTACAGGATTGATTGGAAGCAATCAGCCCCAGCATTTT CASSPTGLIGSNQPQHF
TRBD2 few TRBJ2-2 TRBV28 TGTGCCAGCACCCAAACTATAGCGGGAGGAAGGACCGGGGAGCTGTTTTTT CASTQTIAGGRTGELFF
NA once TRBJ1-1 TRBV30 TGTGCCTGGAGTGTAGAGGTGAACACTGAAGCTTTCTTT CAWSVEVNTEAFF
NA many TRBJ1-1 TRBV10-1 TGCGCCAGCAGTGAGGCCCCCCTAGGACAGCTGAACACTGAAGCTTTCTTT CASSEAPLGQLNTEAFF
TRBD2 NA TRBJ2-2 TRBV11-2 TGTGCCAGCAGCTTAGATAGGACTAGATCAGCCGGGGAGCTGTTTTTT CASSLDRTRSAGELFF
TRBD2 NA TRBJ2-3 TRBV30 TGTGCCTGTGATCTAGCGGGAGGGCCGGCAGATACGCAGTATTTT CACDLAGGPADTQYF
TRBD1 many TRBJ1-1 TRBV6-1 TGTGCCAGCAGCCCTCAGGGGGGTTCAGGGGAGGCTGAAGCTTTCTTT CASSPQGGSGEAEAFF
NA NA TRBJ2-2 TRBV6-1 TGTGCCAGCAGTGAATCTGGGGCCGGGGAGCTGTTTTTT CASSESGAGELFF
TRBD2 few TRBJ2-7 TRBV19 TGTGCCAGTAGCCCCTCGGGGGAGGGCTACGAGCAGTACTTC CASSPSGEGYEQYF
NA many TRBJ1-1 TRBV28 TGTGCCAGCAGTTTAATCAGGACCCCAGCTTTCTTT CASSLIRTPAFF
NA NA TRBJ1-2 TRBV6-1 TGTGCCAGCACCGAGAGCCACGCAACCTTCTACTATGGCTACACCTTC CASTESHATFYYGYTF